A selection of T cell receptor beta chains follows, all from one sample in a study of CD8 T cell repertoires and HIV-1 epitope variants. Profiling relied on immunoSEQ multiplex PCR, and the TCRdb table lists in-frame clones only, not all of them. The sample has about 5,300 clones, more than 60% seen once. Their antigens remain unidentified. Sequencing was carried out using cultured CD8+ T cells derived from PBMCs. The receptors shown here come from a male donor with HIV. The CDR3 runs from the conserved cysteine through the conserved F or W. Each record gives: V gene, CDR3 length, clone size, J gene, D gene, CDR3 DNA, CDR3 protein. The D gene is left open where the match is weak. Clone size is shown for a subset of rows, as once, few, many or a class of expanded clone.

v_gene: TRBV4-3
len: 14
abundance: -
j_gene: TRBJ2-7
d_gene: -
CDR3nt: TGCGCCAGCAGCCCTGAGTTGGATTACTACGAGCAGTACTTC
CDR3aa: CASSPELDYYEQYF

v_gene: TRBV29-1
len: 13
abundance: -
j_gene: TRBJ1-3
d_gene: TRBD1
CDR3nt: TGCAGCGTTGGGACAGGGGGCGGAAACACCATATATTTT
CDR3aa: CSVGTGGGNTIYF

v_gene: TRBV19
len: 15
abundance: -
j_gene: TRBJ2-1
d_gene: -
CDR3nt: TGTGCCAGTAGTATCGACGGGAGCTCCTACAATGAGCAGTTCTTC
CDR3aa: CASSIDGSSYNEQFF

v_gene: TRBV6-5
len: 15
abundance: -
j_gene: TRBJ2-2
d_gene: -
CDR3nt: TGTGCCAGCAGTTACTCGCGGGGGCTAAACCCGGAGCTGTTTTTT
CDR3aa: CASSYSRGLNPELFF

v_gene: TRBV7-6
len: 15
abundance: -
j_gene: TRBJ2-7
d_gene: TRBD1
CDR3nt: TGTGCCAGCAGCTTAGCGGGGACAGGGGGTGACGAGCAGTACTTC
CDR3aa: CASSLAGTGGDEQYF

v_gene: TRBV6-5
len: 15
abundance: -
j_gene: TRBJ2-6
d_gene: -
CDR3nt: TGTGCCAGCAGTTACTCCTTCTCTGGGGCCAACGTCCTGACTTTC
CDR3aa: CASSYSFSGANVLTF

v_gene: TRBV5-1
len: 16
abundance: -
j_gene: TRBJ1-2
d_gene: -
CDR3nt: TGCGCCAGCAGCTCCCTTGTGGGGGCGCGGGACTATGGCTACACCTTC
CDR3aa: CASSSLVGARDYGYTF

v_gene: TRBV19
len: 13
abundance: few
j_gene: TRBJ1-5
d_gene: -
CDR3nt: TGTGCCAGTAGTATTGGGGTAGTAGGTCCCCAGCATTTT
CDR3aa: CASSIGVVGPQHF

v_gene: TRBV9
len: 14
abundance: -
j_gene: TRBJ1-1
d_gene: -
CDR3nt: TGTGCCAGCAGCGTCGCACAGGGGAACACTGAAGCTTTCTTT
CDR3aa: CASSVAQGNTEAFF

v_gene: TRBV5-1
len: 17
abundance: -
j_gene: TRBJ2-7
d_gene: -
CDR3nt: TGCGCCAGCAGCAAGCAACCCGGGACGGGGACACCCTACGAGCAGTACTTC
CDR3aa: CASSKQPGTGTPYEQYF

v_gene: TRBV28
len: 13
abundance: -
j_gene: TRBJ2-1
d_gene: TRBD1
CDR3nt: TGTGCCAGCAGTCGGGACAGAGACAATGAGCAGTTCTTC
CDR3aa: CASSRDRDNEQFF

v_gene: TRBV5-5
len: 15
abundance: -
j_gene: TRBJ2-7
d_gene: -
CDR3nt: TGTGCCAGCAGCTTGATTAGCGACAGCCCCTACGAGCAGTACTTC
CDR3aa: CASSLISDSPYEQYF

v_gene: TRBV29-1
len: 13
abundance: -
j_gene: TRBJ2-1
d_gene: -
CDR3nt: TGCAGCGTTGAACCGGACCCTGGCAATGAGCAGTTCTTC
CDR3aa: CSVEPDPGNEQFF

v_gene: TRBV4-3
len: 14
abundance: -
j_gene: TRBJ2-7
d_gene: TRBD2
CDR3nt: TGCGCCAGCAGCCAAGCAGCGGGGGTCTACGAGCAGTACTTC
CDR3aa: CASSQAAGVYEQYF

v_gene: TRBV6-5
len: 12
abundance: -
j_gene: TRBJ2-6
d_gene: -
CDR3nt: TGTGCCAGCAGCCCCTCGGGCAACGTCCTGACTTTC
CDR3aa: CASSPSGNVLTF

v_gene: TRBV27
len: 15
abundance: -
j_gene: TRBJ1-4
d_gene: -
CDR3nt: TGTGCCAGCAGCCGTACCGGGACCCATAATGAAAAACTGTTTTTT
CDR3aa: CASSRTGTHNEKLFF

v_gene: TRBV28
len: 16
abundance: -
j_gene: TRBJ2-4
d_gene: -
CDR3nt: TGTGCCAGCAGTCCCAGGGTCCTTCTAGCCAAAAACATTCAGTACTTC
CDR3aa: CASSPRVLLAKNIQYF

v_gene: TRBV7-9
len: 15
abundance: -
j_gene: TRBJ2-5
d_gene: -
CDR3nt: TGTGCCAGCAGCTTTGGGCGGGGATCCGCCGAGACCCAGTACTTC
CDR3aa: CASSFGRGSAETQYF

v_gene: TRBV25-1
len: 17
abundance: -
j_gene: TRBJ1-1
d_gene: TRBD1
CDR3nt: TGTGCCAGCAGTTCCCCCGGGACAGGGGTGATTTCCACTGAAGCTTTCTTT
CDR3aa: CASSSPGTGVISTEAFF

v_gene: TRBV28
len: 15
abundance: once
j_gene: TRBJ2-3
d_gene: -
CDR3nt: TGTGCCAGCAGTTTATTAAGTCCTAGCACAGATACGCAGTATTTT
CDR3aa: CASSLLSPSTDTQYF

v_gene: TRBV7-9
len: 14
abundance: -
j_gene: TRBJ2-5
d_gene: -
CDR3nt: TGTGCCAGCAGCTCTACCGGGAATCAAGAGACCCAGTACTTC
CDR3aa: CASSSTGNQETQYF

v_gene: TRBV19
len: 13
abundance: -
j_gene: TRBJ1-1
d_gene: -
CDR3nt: TGTGCCAGTAGGAACGGGGGGTCCACTGAAGCTTTCTTT
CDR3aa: CASRNGGSTEAFF

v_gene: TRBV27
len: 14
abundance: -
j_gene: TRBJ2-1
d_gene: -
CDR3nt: TGTGCCAGCAGTTTGGGGCAGGGTGGCTATGAGCAGTTCTTC
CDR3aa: CASSLGQGGYEQFF

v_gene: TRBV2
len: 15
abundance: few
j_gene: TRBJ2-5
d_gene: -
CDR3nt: TGTGCCAGCAGTGATCCGGACAGCGCTTGGGGGACCCAGTACTTC
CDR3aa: CASSDPDSAWGTQYF

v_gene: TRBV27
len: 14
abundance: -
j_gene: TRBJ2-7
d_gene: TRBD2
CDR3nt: TGTGCCAGCAGTTCCGGACTAGCGGCCTACGAGCAGTACTTC
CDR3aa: CASSSGLAAYEQYF

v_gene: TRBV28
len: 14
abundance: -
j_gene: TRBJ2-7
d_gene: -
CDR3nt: TGTGCCAGCAGTTTAGAGCTAGTAGTGCGGGAGCAGTACTTC
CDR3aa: CASSLELVVREQYF

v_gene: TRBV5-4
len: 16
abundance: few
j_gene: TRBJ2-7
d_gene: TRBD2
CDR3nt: TGTGCCAGCAGCTTGCCCCTCGAAGGCGGGGGGGGTGAGCAGTACTTC
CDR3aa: CASSLPLEGGGGEQYF

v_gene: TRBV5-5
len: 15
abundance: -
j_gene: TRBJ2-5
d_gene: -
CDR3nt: TGTGCCAGCAGCTCCGCCGGGATAGATCAAGAGACCCAGTACTTC
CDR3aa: CASSSAGIDQETQYF

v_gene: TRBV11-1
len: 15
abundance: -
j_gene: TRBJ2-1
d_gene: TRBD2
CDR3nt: TGTGCCAGCAGCTTTGGGACTAGCGGGAGTAATGAGCAGTTCTTC
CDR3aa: CASSFGTSGSNEQFF

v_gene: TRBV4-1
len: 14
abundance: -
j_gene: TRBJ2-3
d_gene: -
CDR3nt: TGCGCCAGCAGCCAAGATTTATCCACAGATACGCAGTATTTT
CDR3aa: CASSQDLSTDTQYF

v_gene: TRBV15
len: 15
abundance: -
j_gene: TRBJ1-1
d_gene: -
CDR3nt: TGTGCCACCAGCAGACCCTACGGGGGAGACACTGAAGCTTTCTTT
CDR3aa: CATSRPYGGDTEAFF

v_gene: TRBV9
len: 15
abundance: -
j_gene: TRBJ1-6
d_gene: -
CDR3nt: TGTGCCAGCAGCGTAGATGGCCGGGAGGATTCACCCCTCCACTTT
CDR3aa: CASSVDGREDSPLHF

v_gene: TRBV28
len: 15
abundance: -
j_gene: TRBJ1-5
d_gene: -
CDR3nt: TGTGCCAGCAGTTTCCCCGGGACTAGCAATCAGCCCCAGCATTTT
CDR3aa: CASSFPGTSNQPQHF

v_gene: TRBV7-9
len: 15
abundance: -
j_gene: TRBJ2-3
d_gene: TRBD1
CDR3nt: TGTGCCAGCAGCTATGGGACAGAGAGCACAGATACGCAGTATTTT
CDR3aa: CASSYGTESTDTQYF

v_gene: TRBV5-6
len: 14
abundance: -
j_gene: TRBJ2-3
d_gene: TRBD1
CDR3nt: TGTGCCACCAATTCGGGACAGGGGCAGGATACGCAGTATTTT
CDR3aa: CATNSGQGQDTQYF

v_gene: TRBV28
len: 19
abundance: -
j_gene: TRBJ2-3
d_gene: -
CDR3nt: TGTGCCAGCAGTTTCCCCTCCTCGGGGGGCGGGACAAGTGCAGATACGCAGTATTTT
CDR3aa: CASSFPSSGGGTSADTQYF

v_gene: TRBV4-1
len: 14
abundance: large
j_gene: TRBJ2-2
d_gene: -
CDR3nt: TGCGCCAGCAGCCAAGATGGGAACACCGGGGAGCTGTTTTTT
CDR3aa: CASSQDGNTGELFF

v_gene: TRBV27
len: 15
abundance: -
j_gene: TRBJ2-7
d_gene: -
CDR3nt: TGTGCCAGCAGTTTATCGAGGGGAGGCGCCTACGAGCAGTACTTC
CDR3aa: CASSLSRGGAYEQYF

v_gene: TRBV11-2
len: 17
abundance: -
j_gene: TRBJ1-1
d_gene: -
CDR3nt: TGTGCCAGCAGCTTAGGGAGGGGGTTCGACATGAACACTGAAGCTTTCTTT
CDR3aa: CASSLGRGFDMNTEAFF

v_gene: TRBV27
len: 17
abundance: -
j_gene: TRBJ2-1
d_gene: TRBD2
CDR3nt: TGTGCCAGCAGTTTACCCCTATTGAGCGGGGGGCGGGGTGAGCAGTTCTTC
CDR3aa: CASSLPLLSGGRGEQFF

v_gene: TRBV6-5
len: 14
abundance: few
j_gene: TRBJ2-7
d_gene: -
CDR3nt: TGTGCCAGCAGTTCAGATGTCTCGGCCTACGAGCAGTACTTC
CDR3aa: CASSSDVSAYEQYF

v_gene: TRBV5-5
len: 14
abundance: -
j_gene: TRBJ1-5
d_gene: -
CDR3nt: TGTGCCAGCAGCTTTTCAGACTTAAATCAGCCCCAGCATTTT
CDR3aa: CASSFSDLNQPQHF

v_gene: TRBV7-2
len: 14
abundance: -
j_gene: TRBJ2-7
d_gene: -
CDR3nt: TGTGCCAGCAGCTTTGGGGACACCTCCTACGAGCAGTACTTC
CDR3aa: CASSFGDTSYEQYF

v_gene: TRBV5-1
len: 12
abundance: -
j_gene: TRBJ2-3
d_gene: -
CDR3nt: TGCGCCAGCAGCTTGCCCTCAGATACGCAGTATTTT
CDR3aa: CASSLPSDTQYF

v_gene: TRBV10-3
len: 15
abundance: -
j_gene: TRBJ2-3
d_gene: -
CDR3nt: TGTGCCATCAATCCGGACAGCAAGGATACAGATACGCAGTATTTT
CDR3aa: CAINPDSKDTDTQYF

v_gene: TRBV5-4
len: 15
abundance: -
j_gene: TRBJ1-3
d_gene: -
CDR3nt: TGTGCCAGCAGCTTCCAGGGCTCGCCTGGAAACACCATATATTTT
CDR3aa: CASSFQGSPGNTIYF

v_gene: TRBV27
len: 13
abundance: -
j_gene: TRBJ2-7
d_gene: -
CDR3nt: TGTGCCAGCAGTTTTGGACCTTCCTACGAGCAGTACTTC
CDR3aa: CASSFGPSYEQYF

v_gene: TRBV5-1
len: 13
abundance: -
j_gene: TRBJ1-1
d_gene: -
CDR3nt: TGCGCCAGCAGCGGCAATCCTAGCACTGAAGCTTTCTTT
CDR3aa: CASSGNPSTEAFF

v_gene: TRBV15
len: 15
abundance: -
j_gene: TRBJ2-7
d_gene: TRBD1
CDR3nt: TGTGCCACCAGCCCCGGGACAGGGGGAGCCTACGAGCAGTACTTC
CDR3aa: CATSPGTGGAYEQYF

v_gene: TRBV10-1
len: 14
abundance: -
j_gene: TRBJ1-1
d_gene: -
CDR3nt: TGCGCCAGCAGTGATGGCAGCATGAACACTGAAGCTTTCTTT
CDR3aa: CASSDGSMNTEAFF

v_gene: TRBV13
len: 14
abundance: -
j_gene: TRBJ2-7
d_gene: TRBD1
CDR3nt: TGTGCCAGCACCCTTCGGGGACAGCACTACGAGCAGTACTTC
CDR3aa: CASTLRGQHYEQYF

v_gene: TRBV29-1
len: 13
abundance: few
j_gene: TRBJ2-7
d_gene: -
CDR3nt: TGCAGCGTTGTACAGGGGGGGGAATACGAGCAGTACTTC
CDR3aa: CSVVQGGEYEQYF

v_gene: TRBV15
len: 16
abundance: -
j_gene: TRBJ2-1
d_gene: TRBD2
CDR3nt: TGTGCCTCTGGACCCCCCGGGACTAGCGGTTACAATGAGCAGTTCTTC
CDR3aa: CASGPPGTSGYNEQFF